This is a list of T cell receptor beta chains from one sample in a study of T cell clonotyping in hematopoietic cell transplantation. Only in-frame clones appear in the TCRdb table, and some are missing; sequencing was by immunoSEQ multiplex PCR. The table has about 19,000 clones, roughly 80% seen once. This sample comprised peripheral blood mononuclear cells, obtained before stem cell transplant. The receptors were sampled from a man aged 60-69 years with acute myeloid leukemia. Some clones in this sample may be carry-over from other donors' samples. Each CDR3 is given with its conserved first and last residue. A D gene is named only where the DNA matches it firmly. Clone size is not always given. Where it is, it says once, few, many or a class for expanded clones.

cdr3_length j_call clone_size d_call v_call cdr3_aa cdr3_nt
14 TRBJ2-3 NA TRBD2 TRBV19 CASSMRLAGGTQYF TGTGCCAGTAGTATGCGACTAGCGGGGGGTACGCAGTATTTT
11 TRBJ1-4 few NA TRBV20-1 CSADNGEKLFF TGCAGTGCTGACAACGGTGAAAAACTGTTTTTT
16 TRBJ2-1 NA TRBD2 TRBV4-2 CASSQEGTSGGNEQFF TGTGCCAGCAGCCAAGAGGGGACTAGCGGGGGGAATGAGCAGTTCTTC
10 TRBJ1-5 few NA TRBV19 CASQRQPQHF TGTGCCAGCCAAAGGCAGCCCCAGCATTTT
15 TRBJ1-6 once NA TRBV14 CASSQESLFNSPLHF TGTGCCAGCAGCCAAGAAAGTCTGTTTAATTCACCCCTCCACTTT
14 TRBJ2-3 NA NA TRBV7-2 CASSLTVSTDTQYF TGTGCCAGCAGCTTAACAGTAAGCACAGATACGCAGTATTTT
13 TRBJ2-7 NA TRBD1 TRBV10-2 CATGQGLDYEQYF TGCGCCACCGGACAGGGTTTAGACTACGAGCAGTACTTC
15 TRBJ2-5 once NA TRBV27 CASRLWAFSEETQYF TGTGCCAGCAGACTCTGGGCGTTCTCTGAGGAGACCCAGTACTTC
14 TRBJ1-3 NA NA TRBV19 CASFMGGSGNTIYF TGTGCCAGCTTCATGGGAGGCTCTGGAAACACCATATATTTT
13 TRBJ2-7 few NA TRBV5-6 CASSQGTAYEQYF TGTGCCAGCAGCCAGGGGACCGCCTACGAGCAGTACTTC
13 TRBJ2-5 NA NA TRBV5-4 CASSQGPQETQYF TGTGCCAGCAGCCAAGGTCCTCAAGAGACCCAGTACTTC
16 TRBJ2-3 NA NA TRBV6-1 CASSEVGGSTTDTQYF TGTGCCAGCAGTGAAGTAGGGGGGTCCACCACAGATACGCAGTATTTT
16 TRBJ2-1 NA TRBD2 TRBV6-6 CASSGALAGAYNEQFF TGTGCCAGCAGTGGCGCCTTAGCGGGGGCCTACAATGAGCAGTTCTTC
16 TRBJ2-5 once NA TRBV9 CASSPQALGVPETQYF TGTGCCAGCAGTCCGCAGGCCCTTGGAGTTCCGGAGACCCAGTACTTC
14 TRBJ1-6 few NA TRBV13 CASSVTDRYSPLHF TGTGCCAGCAGCGTCACCGACAGATATTCACCCCTCCACTTT
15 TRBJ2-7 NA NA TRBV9 CASSVGLADDYEQYF TGTGCCAGCAGCGTAGGGTTAGCGGATGACTACGAGCAGTACTTC
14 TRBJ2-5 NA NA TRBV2 CASLASWGGETQYF TGTGCCAGCCTAGCTTCGTGGGGAGGAGAGACCCAGTACTTC
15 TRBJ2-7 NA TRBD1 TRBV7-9 CASSPDRTWDYEQYF TGTGCCAGCAGCCCGGACAGGACCTGGGACTACGAGCAGTACTTC
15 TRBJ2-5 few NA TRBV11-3 CASSRGEAYQETQYF TGTGCCAGCAGTCGCGGGGAGGCGTACCAAGAGACCCAGTACTTC
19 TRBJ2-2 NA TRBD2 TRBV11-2 CASSFPGLAGAPNTGGLFF TGTGCCAGCAGCTTCCCGGGACTAGCGGGGGCCCCGAACACCGGGGGACTGTTTTTT
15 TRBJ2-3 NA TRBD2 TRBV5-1 CASSFYGGEADTQYF TGCGCCAGCAGCTTTTACGGGGGGGAGGCAGATACGCAGTATTTT
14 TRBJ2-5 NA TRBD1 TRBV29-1 CSVEGTGGFETQYF TGCAGCGTTGAGGGGACAGGGGGCTTCGAGACCCAGTACTTC